This is a list of T cell receptor beta chains from one sample in a study of cytomegalovirus exposure and HLA in healthy donors. Method: immunoSEQ multiplex PCR; TCRdb's copy keeps in-frame clones and lacks some. The data contain 200,000 or so clones, around 80% of them singletons. Sequencing was done on a sample of PBMCs. These receptors all stem from a man aged 25 to 40 in good health and CMV-seronegative. Each CDR3 is given with its conserved first and last residue. The order of the fields is J gene, V gene, clone size, D gene, CDR3 DNA, CDR3 protein. A D gene is named only where the DNA matches it firmly. Size tells how often a clone was seen (once, few, many) or the class of an expanded clone, and some rows leave it out.

>TRBJ2-1|TRBV15|.|TRBD1
TGTGCCACCAGCAGAGGTGGGGGGCAGGGGGCACATGAGCAGTTCTTC
CATSRGGGQGAHEQFF
>TRBJ1-2|TRBV4-3|.|TRBD1
TGCGCCAGCAGTTCTTACGACAGGGTTTCAAAGGGCTACACCTTC
CASSSYDRVSKGYTF
>TRBJ2-5|TRBV28|.|TRBD1
TGTGCCAGCAGTCTAACAGGGGTTGGAGAGACCCAGTACTTC
CASSLTGVGETQYF
>TRBJ1-2|TRBV7-8|.|.
TGTGCCAGCAGCTTAGTGGCCCCTCCTCCCGGACAGCACACTCCGTTAAACTATGGCTACACCTTC
CASSLVAPPPGQHTPLNYGYTF
>TRBJ2-1|TRBV27|.|TRBD1
TGTGCCAGCAGTTCCATAGGTCCGGGACAGGGGGTTAATGAGCAGTTCTTC
CASSSIGPGQGVNEQFF
>TRBJ1-3|TRBV7-9|.|TRBD1
TGTGCCAGCAGCTTAGGACAGGGTGGAAACACCATATATTTT
CASSLGQGGNTIYF
>TRBJ1-1|TRBV2|.|.
TGTGCCAGCAGTGCTGCAGGGCTGAACACTGAAGCTTTCTTT
CASSAAGLNTEAFF
>TRBJ2-2|TRBV19|.|.
TGTGCCAGTAGCGTGGGGGCGAGGGCGAACACCGGGGAGCTGTTTTTT
CASSVGARANTGELFF
>TRBJ2-5|TRBV6-1|.|.
TGTGCCGGGAAAGCGGGAGAGACCCAGTACTTC
CAGKAGETQYF
>TRBJ1-5|TRBV19|.|.
TGTGCCAGTAGTACGAGGGCGGGGAGGAAGCAGCCCCAGCATTTT
CASSTRAGRKQPQHF
>TRBJ1-1|TRBV28|once|TRBD1
TGTGCCAGCAGTTTGAGAACCCCCGGGACAGGGGGAAGAGCTTTCTTT
CASSLRTPGTGGRAFF
>TRBJ1-6|TRBV2|once|.
TGTGCCAGCCAGGGTTGGTCACCCCTTCACTTT
CASQGWSPLHF
>TRBJ1-6|TRBV5-4|.|.
TGTGCCAGCAGCCTCTGGCAGTCTTCACCCCTCCACTTT
CASSLWQSSPLHF
>TRBJ1-2|TRBV6-1|.|.
TGTGCCAGCACGACTTTGTATGGCTACACCTTC
CASTTLYGYTF
>TRBJ1-5|TRBV6-5|.|.
TGTGCCAGCAGTTTGAGGGAGCAGATTAGCAATCAGCCCCAGCATTTT
CASSLREQISNQPQHF
>TRBJ1-6|TRBV21-1|.|.
TGTGCCAGCAGCAAAAGGGGCAGGGGTGGAATCTCACCCCTCCACTTT
CASSKRGRGGISPLHF
>TRBJ2-5|TRBV5-4|.|.
TGTGCCAGCAGCCTCCAGACTCTTGAAGAGACCCAGTACTTC
CASSLQTLEETQYF
>TRBJ1-1|TRBV28|.|.
TGTGCCGGGGGGGGGCTGGCTTCGAGCACTGAAGCTTTCTTT
CAGGGLASSTEAFF
>TRBJ2-2|TRBV5-6|few|.
TGTGCCAGCAGCCATGAGGGACTCCTCCTCGGGGAGCTGTTTTTT
CASSHEGLLLGELFF
>TRBJ1-2|TRBV7-9|.|TRBD1
TGTGCCAGCAGCTTAGATACCGGGACAGGGGATGGCTACACCTTC
CASSLDTGTGDGYTF
>TRBJ1-5|TRBV18|.|.
TGTGCCAGCTCACCACTGGGACTTCTCTCGGGCAATCAGCCCCAGCATTTT
CASSPLGLLSGNQPQHF
>TRBJ1-5|TRBV19|.|.
TGTGCCAGTAGTATAGATGTTGCAATCAGGGAGGGTCAGCCCCAGCATTTT
CASSIDVAIREGQPQHF
>TRBJ2-7|TRBV4-2|.|TRBD2
TGTGCCAGCAGCTCTAGCGGGGGTTACGAGCAGTACTTC
CASSSSGGYEQYF
>TRBJ2-5|TRBV28|.|.
TGTGCCAGCAGTCCCCAGGAGACCCAGTACTTC
CASSPQETQYF
>TRBJ2-2|TRBV6-1|.|.
TGTGCCAGCAGTGAACTAGGATCCTCCACCGGGGAGCTGTTTTTT
CASSELGSSTGELFF
>TRBJ2-7|TRBV5-1|.|TRBD1
TGCGCCAGCAGGACAGGGAACGAGCAGTACTTC
CASRTGNEQYF
>TRBJ1-2|TRBV29-1|.|TRBD1
TGCAGCGTTGAAGGCCTCGCGACAGGGCTAAACTATGGCTACACCTTC
CSVEGLATGLNYGYTF
>TRBJ1-2|TRBV28|.|.
TGTGCCAGCAGTTATGGAGCTAACTATGGCTACACCTTC
CASSYGANYGYTF
>TRBJ2-2|TRBV4-2|.|.
TGTGCCAGCAGCCAGGGCCTCGGACAGATTACGAACACCGGGGAGCTGTTTTTT
CASSQGLGQITNTGELFF
>TRBJ2-3|TRBV27|.|TRBD1
TGTGCCAGCAGTCCCCGACAGGGGGCGTTCACAGATACGCAGTATTTT
CASSPRQGAFTDTQYF
>TRBJ2-2|TRBV21-1|.|.
TGTGCCAGCAGCAAAGTCCCAGGGAACACCGGGGAGCTGTTTTTT
CASSKVPGNTGELFF
>TRBJ2-5|TRBV28|.|TRBD2
TGTGCCAGCAGTTTCCCCGCGGGGGGGCGGGAGACCCAGTACTTC
CASSFPAGGRETQYF
>TRBJ2-1|TRBV7-8|.|TRBD2
TGTGCCAGCAGCTCTTCAAGGGCTAGGCTAGCGGGCAATGAGCAGTTCTTC
CASSSSRARLAGNEQFF
>TRBJ2-2|TRBV6-1|.|.
TGTGCCAGCAGTGAAGCGCTTCCAGGGGCCGGGGAGCTGTTTTTT
CASSEALPGAGELFF
>TRBJ2-5|TRBV7-9|.|.
TGTGCCAGCAGCTTTAATAGCGGTTCAGGGGAGACCCAGTACTTC
CASSFNSGSGETQYF
>TRBJ2-5|TRBV5-1|.|TRBD2
TGCGCCAGCAGCCGGGGGGGGACGGGGGAGACCCAGTACTTC
CASSRGGTGETQYF
>TRBJ2-7|TRBV5-4|.|TRBD2
TGTGCCAGCAGCAGCCAGGCGGGGGCCTACGAGCAGTACTTC
CASSSQAGAYEQYF
>TRBJ2-5|TRBV25-1|once|TRBD2
TGTGCCAGCAGTGAGACAGAAGGACTAGCGGGGGTCCAAGAGACCCAGTACTTC
CASSETEGLAGVQETQYF
>TRBJ2-5|TRBV6-1|.|.
TGTGCCAGCAGGCCGACTAGAGGTCCCCAGTACTTC
CASRPTRGPQYF
>TRBJ2-5|TRBV12-1|.|.
TGTGCCAGCAGCTCTATAGGGGGGGTAGAGACCCAGTACTTC
CASSSIGGVETQYF
>TRBJ2-7|TRBV28|.|TRBD2
TGTGCCAGCAGTTTAGGATTCCGGGGGGGGCCCGACTCCTACGAGCAGTACTTC
CASSLGFRGGPDSYEQYF
>TRBJ2-3|TRBV9|.|TRBD1
TGTGCCAGCAGCGTAGGTGACAGGGCAGATACGCAGTATTTT
CASSVGDRADTQYF
>TRBJ2-7|TRBV5-4|.|.
TGTGCCAGCAGCTTTGGGGGGACCTCCTACGAGCAGTGCTTC
CASSFGGTSYEQCF
>TRBJ2-1|TRBV7-3|.|TRBD1
TGTGCCAGCAGCTCCTCCGGGACAGGGGCCGATGAGCAGTTCTTC
CASSSSGTGADEQFF
>TRBJ1-1|TRBV11-2|.|TRBD1
TGTGCCAGCAGCTCGACAGGGGGCGCGGGGATGAACACTGAAGCTTTCTTT
CASSSTGGAGMNTEAFF
>TRBJ1-6|TRBV7-9|.|.
TGTTCCAGCAGCTTAACAGGTTCACCCCTCCACTTT
CSSSLTGSPLHF
>TRBJ1-2|TRBV6-1|.|TRBD1
TGTGCCAGCAGGGCTCAGGGGGGCTATGGCTACACCTTC
CASRAQGGYGYTF
>TRBJ1-5|TRBV21-1|few|.
TGTGCCAGCGCGAAAAGGCCCCAGCATTTT
CASAKRPQHF
>TRBJ2-1|TRBV11-2|.|.
TGTGCCAGCAGCTTAGAACTAGTTCAAGTCAATGAGCAGTTCTTC
CASSLELVQVNEQFF
>TRBJ2-7|TRBV6-5|.|TRBD1
TGTGCCAGCAGTTCCCCAAGGACAGGGAGGGAGCAGTACTTC
CASSSPRTGREQYF
>TRBJ1-6|TRBV5-1|.|TRBD1
TGCGCCAGCAGCTCGACAGGGATGCAGTCACCCCTCCACTTT
CASSSTGMQSPLHF
>TRBJ2-7|TRBV18|few|TRBD1
TGTGCCAGCTCACCTATCAACCCGGGACAGGGCTACGAGCAGTACTTC
CASSPINPGQGYEQYF
>TRBJ2-7|TRBV28|.|.
TGTGCCAGCAGTTTATGGGGGAGGGGGGCTCTCAACGAGCAGTACTTC
CASSLWGRGALNEQYF
>TRBJ1-1|TRBV5-1|once|.
TGCGCCAGCAGCGGATTGGACGGACTGAATGCTTTCTTT
CASSGLDGLNAFF
>TRBJ2-3|TRBV4-1|.|TRBD1
TGCGCCAGCAGCCAAGATGGCGATTGGGACAGCCAAATTTGGGGCACAGATACGCAGTATTTT
CASSQDGDWDSQIWGTDTQYF